This section outlines one T cell receptor beta chain sequence together with its context. This CDR3 region has 18 residues. Trimming removed 5 bases at V and 2 bases at J, with 22 bases between. The germline CDR1 and CDR2 sequences are LNHDA and SQIVND (reference sequence). Only in-frame clones appear in the TCRdb table, and some are missing; sequencing was by immunoSEQ multiplex PCR. The data contain about 65,000 clones, 85% to 95% of them singletons. The entry originates in a study of T cell changes during pregnancy in multiple sclerosis. This receptor was taken from a female donor in good health, enrolled as a control in a pregnancy study. J is TRBJ1-3 and V is TRBV19; tentatively, D is TRBD1 (5 bases). Specimen: CD8+ T cells from peripheral blood mononuclear cells, collected in the third trimester of pregnancy. CDR3 nucleotide sequence: TGTGCCAGTAGTCCCCAAAGGGGCGGCTTCGGTGCTGGAAACACCATATATTTT. It translates to CASSPQRGGFGAGNTIYF.